These 9 T cell receptor beta chains originate from one sample sequenced in a study of blood T cell repertoires in COVID-19 (dated by TCRdb to 2020 to 2021). Library generation was performed with the immunoSEQ multiplex PCR assay. TCRdb holds this immuneACCESS table with in-frame rearrangements only. Some clones are missing; in checked studies, unresolved V genes explain under half, and the rest has no known cause. For this sample the table gives fewer than 200,000 clones, of which roughly 86% were detected only once. The top ten clonotypes cover approximately 4.1% of the sample. Specimen: peripheral blood. These receptors originate from a woman in her fifties or sixties who had recovered from COVID-19.

This chain joins TRBV3-1 (or the pseudogene TRBV3-2) and TRBJ1-1; 10 nucleotides match TRBD1. The CDR3 contains 15 residues. The germline gives CDR1 LGHDT, CDR2 YNNKEL (reference sequence). Trimming took 3 bases from V and 12 from J; bases not matched to a gene: 13. The CDR3 DNA sequence: TGTGCCAGCAGCCATCCCCTCACCGGGACAGGGGTATCTTTCTTT. Translating gives CASSHPLTGTGVSFF.

On this clone itself: The same CDR3 can be traced to other DNA sequences in this sample. The genes are TRBV5-6 and TRBJ2-7, with 9 positions matching TRBD1. The germline V gene encodes CDR1 SGHDT and CDR2 YYEEEE. V shed 2 bases, J shed 1 base, and the junction held 1 base outside the gene matches. The CDR3 runs 14 residues. The CDR3 nucleotides read TGTGCCAGCAGCTTTGGGACAGGGTCCTACGAGCAGTACTTC. It yields the protein CASSFGTGSYEQYF.

The rearrangement uses TRBV4-2 and TRBJ1-1; 8 bases agree with TRBD1. The CDR3 has 14 residues. The J segment lost 3 bases and the V segment lost 0 bases, leaving 0 bases of the junction unmatched. CDR1 and CDR2 from the germline V gene are LGHNA and YNFKEQ. The CDR3 spells CASSQETGDTEAFF. The DNA for the CDR3 is TGTGCCAGCAGCCAAGAGACAGGGGACACTGAAGCTTTCTTT.

The CDR3 loop reads CASSLKAGADTQYF. CDR3 DNA: TGTGCCAGCAGCTTGAAGGCGGGGGCAGATACGCAGTATTTT. V gene TRBV5-4 combines with J gene TRBJ2-3; 7 bases map to TRBD2. CDR1 is SGHNT, CDR2 YYREEE, per germline (reference sequence). This CDR3 region has 14 residues. The V segment lost 1 base and the J segment 4 bases; nucleotides outside the gene matches: 3.

The chain carries TRBV5-1 and TRBJ2-5; TRBD1 matches at 8 bases. V lost 8 bases, J lost 3 bases, and 6 bases stayed unmatched. The CDR3 extends over 13 amino acids. The V gene's germline CDR1 is SGHRS and CDR2 YFSETQ. CDR3: CASSYRGEETQYF. The CDR3 region has the DNA TGCGCCAGTTCGTACAGGGGGGAAGAGACCCAGTACTTC. The full variable domain, in which reference TRBV5-1 and TRBJ2-5 provide the parts outside the CDR3, is KAGVTQTPRYLIKTRGQQVTLSCSPISGHRSVSWYQQTPGQGLQFLFEYFSETQRNKGNFPGRFSGRQFSNSRSEMNVSTLELGDSALYLCASSYRGEETQYFGPGTRLLVL.

This sequence joins TRBV3-1 (or the pseudogene TRBV3-2) and TRBJ2-5; 7 bases align to TRBD2. CDR1 is LGHDT and CDR2 is YNNKEL in the germline V gene (reference sequence). This CDR3 is 14 amino acids long. Germline trimming cut 2 bases from V and 2 bases from J; bases unmatched to any gene: 2. CDR3 in amino acids: CASSQSLAQETQYF. Written as DNA, the CDR3 is TGTGCCAGCAGCCAATCACTAGCGCAAGAGACCCAGTACTTC.

This chain uses TRBV27 with TRBJ2-6; 9 nucleotides agree with TRBD1. The CDR3 has 18 residues. V was pared by 4 bases and J by 0 bases, with 7 bases of the junction left unmatched. CDR1 is MNHEY, CDR2 SMNVEV, per germline (reference sequence). This chain's CDR3 is CASSSAGTGNSGANVLTF. The DNA of the CDR3 is TGTGCCAGCAGTTCCGCCGGGACAGGGAACTCTGGGGCCAACGTCCTGACTTTC.

The chain joins TRBV28 to TRBJ2-6, with D unclear. Germline CDR1 MDHEN, CDR2 SYDVKM. Trimming pared 1 base from V and 1 base from J, leaving 2 bases between. The CDR3 runs 14 residues. The CDR3 sequence is CASSLSSGANVLTF. In nucleotides, the CDR3 is TGTGCCAGCAGTTTATCGTCTGGGGCCAACGTCCTGACTTTC. The full variable domain, its missing parts supplied by reference TRBV28 and TRBJ2-6, is DVKVTQSSRYLVKRTGEKVFLECVQDMDHENMFWYRQDPGLGLRLIYFSYDVKMKEKGDIPEGYSVSREKKERFSLILESASTNQTSMYLCASSLSSGANVLTFGAGSRLTVL.

V and J are TRBV4-1 and TRBJ2-5; 16 bases match TRBD2. Trimming took 3 bases from V and 5 from J; bases not matched to a gene: 9. CDR3 length: 18 residues. Germline V gene data show CDR1 as MGHRA and CDR2 as YSYEKL. CDR3 DNA sequence: TGCGCCAGCAGCCACGAAGCCGGGACTAGCGGGGGGGAGGAGACCCAGTACTTC. Its translation: CASSHEAGTSGGEETQYF.